The 14 T cell receptor beta chains reported below all come from one sample, sequenced in a study of beta chain features in type 1 diabetes. Study conclusions and caveats: Significant though moderate, a shortening of TCRB CDR3s appeared in all four CD4+ subsets of Type 1 diabetes patients.

Expressed TCRB transcripts were sequenced because the isolated RNA had all been reverse transcribed beforehand. The table came from immunoSEQ multiplex PCR; TCRdb's copy has only in-frame clones and leaves some out. The data hold 600,000 to 750,000 clones, with around 12% observed a single time. Their recognized antigens are unknown. Source material: naive CD4+ T cells from blood. These receptors were collected from a man younger than 45 with type 1 diabetes.

This clone showed up just a few times. This chain uses TRBV7-2 with TRBJ2-1; D is perhaps TRBD2 (6 bases). This CDR3 comprises 19 residues. V lost 0 bases to trimming and J lost 7 bases, with 25 bases between them. Germline V gives CDR1 SGHTA, CDR2 FQGNSA. In DNA form, the CDR3 reads TGTGCCAGCAGCTTAGCGACGCCACTGGCGGGGAATCCTACAAATGAGCAGTTCTTC. Its protein is CASSLATPLAGNPTNEQFF.

The V gene is TRBV27, the J gene TRBJ2-1; the match to TRBD1 covers 8 bases. V shed 2 bases, J shed 9 bases, and the junction held 9 bases outside the gene matches. The length of the CDR3 is 15 residues. Per the germline V gene, CDR1 is MNHEY and CDR2 is SMNVEV (reference sequence). The CDR3 sequence is CASSLMGQVWSEQFF. The CDR3 nucleotides read TGTGCCAGCAGTTTAATGGGACAGGTATGGTCTGAGCAGTTCTTC.

The chain has TRBV2 and TRBJ1-1; 8 nucleotides match TRBD1. The germline V gene encodes CDR1 SNHLY and CDR2 FYNNEI. The trim removed 6 bases at V and 0 bases at J, leaving 6 bases unmatched. CDR3 length: 15 residues. The CDR3 reads CASSVGQGMNTEAFF. The CDR3 DNA reads as TGTGCCAGCAGCGTAGGACAGGGTATGAACACTGAAGCTTTCTTT.

This clone has just a few counts. The rearrangement uses TRBV5-4 and TRBJ2-2, with D perhaps matching TRBD1 or TRBD2 (5 bases each). The CDR3 consists of 15 residues. The germline V and J ends were trimmed by 3 bases and 1 base, with 10 bases remaining between them. The germline V gene encodes CDR1 SGHNT and CDR2 YYREEE (reference sequence). The CDR3 nucleotides are TGTGCCAGCAGCTCCGGGACGGTGAACACCGGGGAGCTGTTTTTT. Amino acids: CASSSGTVNTGELFF. The variable domain in full, with the rest retrieved from reference TRBV5-4 and TRBJ2-2, is ETGVTQSPTHLIKTRGQQVTLRCSSQSGHNTVSWYQQALGQGPQFIFQYYREEENGRGNFPPRFSGLQFPNYSSELNVNALELDDSALYLCASSSGTVNTGELFFGEGSRLTVL.

A few counts support this clone. This CDR3 is also generated by other DNA sequences in the sample. The chain combines TRBV5-1 with TRBJ1-1, with 10 bases lining up with TRBD1. The CDR3 runs 14 residues. V gave up 3 bases and J gave up 5 bases; unmatched junction bases: 4. CDR1 SGHRS and CDR2 YFSETQ come from the germline V gene. CDR3 nucleotide sequence: TGCGCCAGCAGCTCCGGACAGGGGGGAACTGAAGCTTTCTTT. The encoded protein is CASSSGQGGTEAFF.

Only a few counts were recorded for this clone. This chain joins TRBV4-3 and TRBJ1-2; tentative D call: TRBD1 (6 bases). Germline CDR1 LGHNA, CDR2 YSLEER. V was pared by 5 bases and J by 7 bases, with 14 bases between. This CDR3 contains 13 residues. CDR3 loop: CASSYRDSSGYTF. CDR3 nucleotides: TGCGCCAGCAGCTACAGGGATAGCAGTGGCTACACCTTC.

This clone was detected a few times. This sequence joins TRBV5-4 and TRBJ2-2; 9 bases are shared with TRBD2. The CDR3 consists of 14 residues. CDR1 and CDR2 (germline): SGHNT, YYREEE (reference sequence). Germline trimming cut 3 bases from V and 5 bases from J; bases unmatched to any gene: 2. The CDR3 nucleotides read TGTGCCAGCAGCTGGACTAGCGAAACCGGGGAGCTGTTTTTT. It specifies CASSWTSETGELFF.

About this clone: The identical CDR3 is also encoded by other nucleotide sequences in the sample. The rearrangement joins TRBV18 to TRBJ2-7, with D perhaps given as TRBD1 or TRBD2 (5 bases each). The V end was cut by 1 base, the J end by 2 bases, with 9 bases between. The CDR3 totals 14 residues. The V gene's germline CDR1 is KGHSH and CDR2 LQKENI. CDR3 sequence reads: CASSPRDGTYEQYF. In DNA, the CDR3 is TGTGCCAGCTCACCACGGGACGGGACCTACGAGCAGTACTTC.

This clone was seen a handful of times. The J gene is TRBJ2-2, the V gene TRBV7-3; no reliable D call. This CDR3 contains 13 residues. CDR1 and CDR2 from the germline V gene are SGHTA and FQGTGA. V was clipped by 5 bases and J by 4 bases, with 8 bases between them. DNA of the CDR3: TGTGCCAGCAGCCCCGCTGTCACCGGGGAGCTGTTTTTT. This encodes CASSPAVTGELFF.

This clone was detected only a few times. The chain joins TRBV7-2 to TRBJ1-2; D remains unclear. The germline gives CDR1 SGHTA, CDR2 FQGNSA. Deletions cut 1 base from V and 6 bases from J, with 9 bases between. CDR3 length equals 13 residues. CDR3 region: CASSLVPGNGYTF. The CDR3, as DNA: TGTGCCAGCAGCTTAGTCCCGGGGAATGGCTACACCTTC.

This chain uses TRBV5-8 with TRBJ2-5, with D possibly TRBD1 on 5 matching bases. The germline V and J ends were trimmed by 6 bases and 4 bases, with 19 bases remaining between them. Looked up from germline, CDR1 is SGHTS and CDR2 is YDEGEE. CDR3 length: 15 amino acids. Written as DNA, the CDR3 is TGTGCCAGCACCCCAGGGTTGGGGTCGGGAGAGACCCAGTACTTC. Translated, it gives CASTPGLGSGETQYF.

The V call is TRBV7-9, the J call TRBJ2-7, with TRBD1 identical over 9 bases. The ends lost 5 bases at V and 5 bases at J; junction bases unmatched: 10. Looked up from germline, CDR1 is SEHNR and CDR2 is FQNEAQ (reference sequence). CDR3 size: 15 residues. CDR3 DNA: TGTGCCAGCAGCCCGGGACAGGGAGGACCCGACGAGCAGTACTTC. Protein product: CASSPGQGGPDEQYF. Full variable domain (remainder filled in from reference TRBV7-9 and TRBJ2-7): DTGVSQNPRHKITKRGQNVTFRCDPISEHNRLYWYRQTLGQGPEFLTYFQNEAQLEKSRLLSDRFSAERPKGSFSTLEIQRTEQGDSAMYLCASSPGQGGPDEQYFGPGTRLTVT.

This clone was seen only a few times. J is TRBJ2-2 and V is TRBV4-3; perhaps TRBD1 as D (5 bases). V was clipped by 4 bases and J by 6 bases, with 12 bases between them. The germline V gene encodes CDR1 LGHNA and CDR2 YSLEER. The CDR3 has 14 amino acids. CDR3 coding DNA: TGCGCCAGCAGCCTACAGACAGTCCCCGGGGAGCTGTTTTTT. Its protein is CASSLQTVPGELFF.

The genes are TRBV25-1 and TRBJ2-7; TRBD1 agrees at 11 bases. V was clipped by 5 bases and J by 1 base; unmatched bases: 1. CDR3 length: 14 residues. Germline-derived CDR1 and CDR2 are MGHDK and SYGVNS. CDR3 in amino acids: CASSRDRGSYEQYF. The DNA of the CDR3 is TGTGCCAGCAGTCGGGACAGGGGGTCCTACGAGCAGTACTTC.